This is a list of T cell receptor beta chains from one sample in a study of T cell responses to AZD1222 COVID-19 vaccine. Profiling relied on immunoSEQ multiplex PCR, and the TCRdb table lists in-frame clones only, not all of them. This table holds 70,000 to 95,000 clones, around 80% found once. The sequencing used peripheral blood, collected on day 0 of AZD1222 vaccination. The receptors were sampled from an adult in good health. Both conserved end residues are part of each CDR3. Each record gives: D gene, J gene, V gene, clone size, CDR3 DNA, CDR3 protein. A D gene is named only where the DNA matches it firmly. Expanded clones are given a class, and other clones once, few, many or no size at all.

>.|TRBJ2-1|TRBV7-9|.
TGTGCCAGCAGAGGGCAGGGACCCTACAATGAGCAGTTCTTC
CASRGQGPYNEQFF
>TRBD1|TRBJ1-4|TRBV5-1|few
TGCGCCAGCAGCTTGGGATCGGGGACAGCAAATGAAAAACTGTTTTTT
CASSLGSGTANEKLFF
>TRBD1|TRBJ1-4|TRBV6-1|.
TGTGCCAGCAGTGCCCAAAGGACAGGGGTTAATGAAAAACTGTTTTTT
CASSAQRTGVNEKLFF
>TRBD2|TRBJ2-5|TRBV6-6|.
TGTGCCAGCAGTCGAACCCTATCTAGCGGCCAAGAGACCCAGTACTTC
CASSRTLSSGQETQYF
>.|TRBJ1-5|TRBV27|.
TGTGCCAGCAGTTTGGGGACGAATCAGCCCCAGCATTTT
CASSLGTNQPQHF
>TRBD1|TRBJ2-3|TRBV7-6|.
TGTGCCAGCAGCAGACAGGGGGGGGGTTTTACAGATACGCAGTATTTT
CASSRQGGGFTDTQYF
>.|TRBJ2-7|TRBV30|.
TGTGCCTGGAGTGGTAGGGTCCGGGGGATTCCCTACGAGCAGTACTTC
CAWSGRVRGIPYEQYF
>.|TRBJ1-1|TRBV6-6|.
TGTGCCAGCAGTTATTCAACGGGGTTGCACACTGAAGCTTTCTTT
CASSYSTGLHTEAFF
>.|TRBJ1-2|TRBV11-2|.
TGTGCCAGCAGCACCCGACGGGGTCCGGGCTACACCTTC
CASSTRRGPGYTF
>.|TRBJ1-3|TRBV30|few
TGTGCCTGGAGTTTGCCCAGGCAGGCTCGACCTCGGCCCATATATTTT
CAWSLPRQARPRPIYF
>.|TRBJ1-4|TRBV28|.
TGTGCCAGCAGTTTCCCAGGGGCAACTAATGAAAAACTGTTTTTT
CASSFPGATNEKLFF
>.|TRBJ2-1|TRBV29-1|.
TGCAGCGTTGTGGGGGGTACTAAAGACGTCCCCTACAATGAGCAGTTCTTC
CSVVGGTKDVPYNEQFF
>TRBD2|TRBJ2-7|TRBV2|.
TGTGCCAGCACCACGAGAGGCGGGGGGACCTCCTACGAGCAGTACTTC
CASTTRGGGTSYEQYF
>.|TRBJ1-4|TRBV10-3|.
TGTGCCACCCAGGCGGAGGGAGGCGAAAAACTGTTTTTT
CATQAEGGEKLFF
>TRBD2|TRBJ2-1|TRBV19|once
TGTGCCACCCATTCGTTTCCGGGAGGGATCAATGAGCAGTTCTTC
CATHSFPGGINEQFF
>.|TRBJ1-2|TRBV29-1|.
TGCAGCGTTGGGTCCGGCTACACCTTC
CSVGSGYTF
>TRBD1|TRBJ2-1|TRBV4-2|.
TGTGCCAGCAGCCAGAGGACAGGGTCATACAATGAGCAGTTCTTC
CASSQRTGSYNEQFF
>TRBD1|TRBJ1-1|TRBV5-4|few
TGTGCCAGCAGCTTGGACAGGGGCGGAACTGAAGCTTTCTTT
CASSLDRGGTEAFF
>.|TRBJ2-2|TRBV21-1|.
TGTGCCAGCAGCAAAGCATCGTTGAGCGGAGCGAACACCGGGGAGCTGTTTTTT
CASSKASLSGANTGELFF
>TRBD2|TRBJ2-1|TRBV18|once
TGTGCCAGCTCACCAAAAACTAGCGCAAACTACAATGAGCAGTTCTTC
CASSPKTSANYNEQFF
>TRBD2|TRBJ2-1|TRBV3-1/TRBV3-2|.
TGTGCCAGCACCTACGCCGGGGGGAGCTCCTACAATGAGCAGTTCTTC
CASTYAGGSSYNEQFF
>.|TRBJ1-2|TRBV14|.
TGTGCCAGCAGCCCAGATAACTATGGCTACACCTTC
CASSPDNYGYTF
>.|TRBJ1-1|TRBV7-2|once
TGTGCCAGCAGCCCCGGACCCGGAGGGGACACTGAAGCTTTCTTT
CASSPGPGGDTEAFF
>.|TRBJ2-4|TRBV19|.
TGTGCCAGTAGTACCTCGGGTGTAGCCAAAAACATTCAGTACTTC
CASSTSGVAKNIQYF
>.|TRBJ2-3|TRBV24-1|.
TGTGCCACCAGTGAACCGGGAGCAAAAGATACGCAGTATTTT
CATSEPGAKDTQYF
>.|TRBJ2-3|TRBV2|.
TGTGCCAGCACCAGCCCCCTAGCTCCGTCTCCAGATACGCAGTATTTT
CASTSPLAPSPDTQYF
>.|TRBJ2-1|TRBV20-1|.
TGCAGTGCTAGTCTCCCCCAGGGGAATGAGCAGTTCTTC
CSASLPQGNEQFF
>.|TRBJ1-5|TRBV27|once
TGTGCCAGCAGTTTATCCCACCAACACTGGTTAAGCAATCAGCCCCAGCATTTT
CASSLSHQHWLSNQPQHF
>.|TRBJ2-7|TRBV19|.
TGTGCCAGTAGTATCAACGGCGGTTACGAGCAGTACTTC
CASSINGGYEQYF
>TRBD1|TRBJ1-1|TRBV6-5|.
TGTGCCAGCAGTTCCGGACAGGGAGGGAACACTGAAGCTTTCTTT
CASSSGQGGNTEAFF
>.|TRBJ2-1|TRBV5-1|.
TGCGCCAGCAGCTTGGATCTGGGGGCGAATGAGCAGTTCTTC
CASSLDLGANEQFF
>TRBD2|TRBJ2-5|TRBV4-2|.
TGTGCCAGCAGCCAAGAGCGGGGGGGCTTAGAGACCCAGTACTTC
CASSQERGGLETQYF
>.|TRBJ1-6|TRBV3-1/TRBV3-2|once
TGTGCCAGCAGCCAAGGCAAGGATTCACCCCTCCACTTT
CASSQGKDSPLHF
>.|TRBJ2-3|TRBV6-5|few
TGTGCCAGCAGTTCTCCTGGACAGAACACAGATACGCAGTATTTT
CASSSPGQNTDTQYF
>.|TRBJ1-1|TRBV12-3/TRBV12-4|few
TGTGCCAGTCGAAGGCTGAACACTGAAGCTTTCTTT
CASRRLNTEAFF
>.|TRBJ2-7|TRBV28|.
TGTGCCAGCAGCGGGGGACACTTCTACGAGCAGTACTTC
CASSGGHFYEQYF
>.|TRBJ1-5|TRBV6-5|once
TGTGCCAGCGGGGAGGACGTATATAGCAATCAGCCCCAGCATTTT
CASGEDVYSNQPQHF
>.|TRBJ2-7|TRBV7-9|.
TGTGCCAGCAGCCGGAGCTCCTACGAGCAGTACTTC
CASSRSSYEQYF
>.|TRBJ1-2|TRBV5-6|.
TGTGCCAGCAAGTATGAGGGGGCTAACTATGGCTACACCTTC
CASKYEGANYGYTF
>TRBD1|TRBJ1-5|TRBV28|.
TGTGCCAGCAGCCTACCGTCCGGGACAGGCAATCAGCCCCAGCATTTT
CASSLPSGTGNQPQHF
>.|TRBJ2-1|TRBV19|.
TGTGCCAGTAGTGTGTCACAGGGTAATGAGCAGTTCTTC
CASSVSQGNEQFF
>.|TRBJ1-4|TRBV18|.
TGTGCCAGCTCACCTGGTTCGAATGAAAAACTGTTTTTT
CASSPGSNEKLFF
>.|TRBJ1-3|TRBV18|.
TGTGCCAGCTCACCTTCCAACATAGCCTCTGGAAACACCATATATTTT
CASSPSNIASGNTIYF
>.|TRBJ1-1|TRBV25-1|.
TGTGCCAGCAGTGGGGGGGGTCGAAACACTGAAGCTTTCTTT
CASSGGGRNTEAFF
>TRBD1|TRBJ1-2|TRBV15|.
TGTGCCACCAGCGTTACAGGGACAGACTACACCTTC
CATSVTGTDYTF
>.|TRBJ2-5|TRBV15|few
TGTGCCACCAGCAGAGACGTCACATACCAAGAGACCCAGTACTTC
CATSRDVTYQETQYF
>TRBD1|TRBJ2-4|TRBV19|.
TGTGCCAGTAGTACGACAGGGAAAAACATTCAGTACTTC
CASSTTGKNIQYF
>TRBD1|TRBJ1-1|TRBV18|.
TGTGCCAGCTCCCGGGACAGGCAGAACACTGAAGCTTTCTTT
CASSRDRQNTEAFF
>.|TRBJ1-2|TRBV6-5|.
TGTGCCAGCACACTCCGAGGGCGTTACACCTTC
CASTLRGRYTF
>.|TRBJ1-6|TRBV7-2|few
TGTGCCAGCAGCTTAGATATGAATTCACCCCTCCACTTT
CASSLDMNSPLHF